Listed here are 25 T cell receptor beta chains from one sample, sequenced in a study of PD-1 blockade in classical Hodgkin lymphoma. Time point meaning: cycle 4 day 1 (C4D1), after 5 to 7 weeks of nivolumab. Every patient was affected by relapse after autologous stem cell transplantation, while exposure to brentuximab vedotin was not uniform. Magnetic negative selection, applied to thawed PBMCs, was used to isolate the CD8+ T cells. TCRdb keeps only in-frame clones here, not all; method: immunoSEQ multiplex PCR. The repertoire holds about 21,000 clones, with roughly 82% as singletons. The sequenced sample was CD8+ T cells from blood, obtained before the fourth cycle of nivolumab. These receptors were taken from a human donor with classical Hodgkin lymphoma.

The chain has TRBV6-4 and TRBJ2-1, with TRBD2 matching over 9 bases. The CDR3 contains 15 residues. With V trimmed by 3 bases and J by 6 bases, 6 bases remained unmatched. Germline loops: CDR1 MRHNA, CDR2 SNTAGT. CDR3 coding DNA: TGTGCCAGCAGTGATGGGCTAGCGGGGAGCAATGAGCAGTTCTTC. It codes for CASSDGLAGSNEQFF.

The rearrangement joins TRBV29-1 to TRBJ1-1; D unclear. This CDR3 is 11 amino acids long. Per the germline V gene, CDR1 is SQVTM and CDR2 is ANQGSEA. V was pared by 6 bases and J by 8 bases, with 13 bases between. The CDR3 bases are TGCAGCGTCCCGAGTAACATAGAAGCTTTCTTT. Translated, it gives CSVPSNIEAFF.

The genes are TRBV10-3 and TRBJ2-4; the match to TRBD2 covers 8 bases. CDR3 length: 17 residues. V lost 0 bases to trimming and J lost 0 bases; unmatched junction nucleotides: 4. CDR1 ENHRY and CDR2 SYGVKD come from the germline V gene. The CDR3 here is CAISESPSGLAKNIQYF. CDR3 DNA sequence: TGTGCCATCAGTGAGTCTCCTAGCGGGTTAGCCAAAAACATTCAGTACTTC.

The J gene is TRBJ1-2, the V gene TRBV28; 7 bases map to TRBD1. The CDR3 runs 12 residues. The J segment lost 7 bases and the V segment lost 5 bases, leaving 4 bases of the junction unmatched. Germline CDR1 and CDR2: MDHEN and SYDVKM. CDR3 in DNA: TGTGCCAGCAGTCCAACAGGGGCTGGCTACACCTTC. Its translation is CASSPTGAGYTF.

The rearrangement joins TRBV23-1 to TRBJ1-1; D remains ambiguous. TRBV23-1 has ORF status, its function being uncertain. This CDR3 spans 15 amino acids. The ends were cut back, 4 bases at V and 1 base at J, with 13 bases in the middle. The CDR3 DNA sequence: TGCGCCAGCAGTCTAAAGTGGTGGGGGAACACTGAAGCTTTCTTT. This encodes CASSLKWWGNTEAFF.

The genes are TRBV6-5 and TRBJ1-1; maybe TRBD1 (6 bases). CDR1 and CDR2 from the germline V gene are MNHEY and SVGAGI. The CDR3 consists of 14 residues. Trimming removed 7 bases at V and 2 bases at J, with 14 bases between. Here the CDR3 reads CASTLVQGNTEAFF. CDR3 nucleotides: TGTGCCAGCACTCTGGTACAGGGAAACACTGAAGCTTTCTTT.

For the CDR3, the DNA is TGTGCCAGTAGTATAGCTCGCTCGGGCATTTTCTACTACGAGCAGTACTTC. This encodes CASSIARSGIFYYEQYF. This chain uses TRBV19 with TRBJ2-7; D is uncertain. This CDR3 is 17 amino acids long. The germline V gene encodes CDR1 LNHDA and CDR2 SQIVND (reference sequence). V was pared by 1 base and J by 3 bases, with 19 bases between. Combining the CDR3 with reference TRBV19 and TRBJ2-7 gives the whole variable domain DGGITQSPKYLFRKEGQNVTLSCEQNLNHDAMYWYRQDPGQGLRLIYYSQIVNDFQKGDIAEGYSVSREKKESFPLTVTSAQKNPTAFYLCASSIARSGIFYYEQYFGPGTRLTVT.

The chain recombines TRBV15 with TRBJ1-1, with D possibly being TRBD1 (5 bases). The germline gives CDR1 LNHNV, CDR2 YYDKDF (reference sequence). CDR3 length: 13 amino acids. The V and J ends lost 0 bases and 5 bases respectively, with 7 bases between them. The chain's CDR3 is CATSRERGTEAFF. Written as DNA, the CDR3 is TGTGCCACCAGCAGAGAGAGGGGTACTGAAGCTTTCTTT.

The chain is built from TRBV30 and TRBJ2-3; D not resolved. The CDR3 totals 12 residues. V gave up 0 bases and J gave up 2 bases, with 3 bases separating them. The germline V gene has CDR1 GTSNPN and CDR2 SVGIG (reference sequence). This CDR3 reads CAWSVDTDTQYF. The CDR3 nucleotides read TGTGCCTGGAGTGTAGACACAGATACGCAGTATTTT.

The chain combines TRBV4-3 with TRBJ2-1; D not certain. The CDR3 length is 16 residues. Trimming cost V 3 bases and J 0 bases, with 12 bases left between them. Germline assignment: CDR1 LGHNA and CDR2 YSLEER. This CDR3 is CASSHHPQNSYNEQFF. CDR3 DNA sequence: TGCGCCAGCAGCCACCACCCTCAAAACTCCTACAATGAGCAGTTCTTC.

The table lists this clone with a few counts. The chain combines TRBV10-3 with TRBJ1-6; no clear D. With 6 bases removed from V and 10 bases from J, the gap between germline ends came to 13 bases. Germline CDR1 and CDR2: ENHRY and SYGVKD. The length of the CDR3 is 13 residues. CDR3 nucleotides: TGTGCCATCAGAGAAGGACTGGGCTCACCCCTCCACTTT. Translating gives CAIREGLGSPLHF.

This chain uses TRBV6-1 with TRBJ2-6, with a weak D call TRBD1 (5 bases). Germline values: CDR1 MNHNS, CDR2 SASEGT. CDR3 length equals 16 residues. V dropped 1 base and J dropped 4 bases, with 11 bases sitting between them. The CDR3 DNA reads TGTGCCAGCAGTGAAGAGTTACAGGAAGGGGCCAACGTCCTGACTTTC. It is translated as CASSEELQEGANVLTF.

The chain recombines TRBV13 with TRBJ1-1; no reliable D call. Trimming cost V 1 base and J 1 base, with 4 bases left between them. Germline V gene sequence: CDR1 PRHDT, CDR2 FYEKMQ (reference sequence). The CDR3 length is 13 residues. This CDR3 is CASSLARNTEAFF. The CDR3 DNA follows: TGTGCCAGCAGCTTAGCCAGGAACACTGAAGCTTTCTTT.

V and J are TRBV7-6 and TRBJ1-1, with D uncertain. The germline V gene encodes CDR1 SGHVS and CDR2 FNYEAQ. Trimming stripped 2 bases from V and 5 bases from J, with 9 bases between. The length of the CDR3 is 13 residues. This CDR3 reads CASSLPGRTEAFF. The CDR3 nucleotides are TGTGCCAGCAGCTTACCTGGGCGTACTGAAGCTTTCTTT. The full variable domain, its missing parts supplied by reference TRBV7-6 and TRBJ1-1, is GAGVSQSPRYKVTKRGQDVALRCDPISGHVSLYWYRQALGQGPEFLTYFNYEAQQDKSGLPNDRFSAERPEGSISTLTIQRTEQRDSAMYRCASSLPGRTEAFFGQGTRLTVV.

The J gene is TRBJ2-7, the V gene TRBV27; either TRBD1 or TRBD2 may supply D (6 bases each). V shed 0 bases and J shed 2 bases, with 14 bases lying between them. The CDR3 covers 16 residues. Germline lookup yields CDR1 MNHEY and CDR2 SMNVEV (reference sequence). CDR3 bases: TGTGCCAGCAGTTTATCAACGGGGGCAGTTACCTACGAGCAGTACTTC. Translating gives CASSLSTGAVTYEQYF.

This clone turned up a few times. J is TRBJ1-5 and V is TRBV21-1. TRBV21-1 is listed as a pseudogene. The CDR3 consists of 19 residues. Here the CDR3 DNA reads TGTGCCAGCAGCAAAGGAGAGGAAAACCCCTTGTATAGCAATCAGCCCCAGCATTTT. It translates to CASSKGEENPLYSNQPQHF.

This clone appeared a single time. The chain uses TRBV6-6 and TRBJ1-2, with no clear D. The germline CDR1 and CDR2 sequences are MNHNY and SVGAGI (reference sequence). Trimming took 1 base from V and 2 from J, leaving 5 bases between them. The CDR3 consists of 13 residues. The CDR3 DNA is TGTGCCAGCAGTTACTACCAAAACTATGGCTACACCTTC. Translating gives CASSYYQNYGYTF.

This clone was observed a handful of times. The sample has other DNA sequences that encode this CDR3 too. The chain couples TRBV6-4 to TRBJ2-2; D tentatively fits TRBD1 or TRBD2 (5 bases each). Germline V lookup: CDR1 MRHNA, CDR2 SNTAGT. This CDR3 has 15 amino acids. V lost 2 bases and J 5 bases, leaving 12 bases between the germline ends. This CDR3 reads CASSDEGSGTGELFF. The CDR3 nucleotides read TGTGCCAGCAGTGACGAGGGGTCTGGGACCGGGGAGCTGTTTTTT.

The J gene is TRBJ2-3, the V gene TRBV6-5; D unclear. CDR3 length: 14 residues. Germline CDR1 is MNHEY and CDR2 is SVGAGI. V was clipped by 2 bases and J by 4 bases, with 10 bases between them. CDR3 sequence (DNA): TGTGCCAGCAGTTACGGTCTCCGGGCAGATACGCAGTATTTT. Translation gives CASSYGLRADTQYF.

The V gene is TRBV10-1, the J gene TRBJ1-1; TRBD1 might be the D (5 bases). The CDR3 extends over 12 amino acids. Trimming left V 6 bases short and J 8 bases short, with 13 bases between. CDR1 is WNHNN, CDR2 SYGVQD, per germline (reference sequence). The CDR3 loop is CASSPGVNEAFF. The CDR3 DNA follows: TGCGCCAGCAGCCCGGGGGTAAACGAAGCTTTCTTT.

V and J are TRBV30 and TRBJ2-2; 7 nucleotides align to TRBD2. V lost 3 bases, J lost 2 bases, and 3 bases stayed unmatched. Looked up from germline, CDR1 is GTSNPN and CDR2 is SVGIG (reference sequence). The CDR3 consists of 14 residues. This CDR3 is CAWSGGINTGELFF. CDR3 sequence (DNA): TGTGCCTGGAGCGGGGGGATTAACACCGGGGAGCTGTTTTTT.

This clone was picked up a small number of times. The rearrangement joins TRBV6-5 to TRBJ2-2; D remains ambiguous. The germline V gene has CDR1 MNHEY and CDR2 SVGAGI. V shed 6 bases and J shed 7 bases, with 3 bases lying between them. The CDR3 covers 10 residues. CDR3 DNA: TGTGCCAGCAGAGACGGGGAGCTGTTTTTT. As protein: CASRDGELFF.

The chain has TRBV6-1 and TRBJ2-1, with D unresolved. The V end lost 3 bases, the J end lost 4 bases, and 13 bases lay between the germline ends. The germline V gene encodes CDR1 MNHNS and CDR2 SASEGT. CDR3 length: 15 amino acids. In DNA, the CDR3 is TGTGCCAGCAGTGAGGGTAACAGACTTTACAATGAGCAGTTCTTC. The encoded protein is CASSEGNRLYNEQFF.

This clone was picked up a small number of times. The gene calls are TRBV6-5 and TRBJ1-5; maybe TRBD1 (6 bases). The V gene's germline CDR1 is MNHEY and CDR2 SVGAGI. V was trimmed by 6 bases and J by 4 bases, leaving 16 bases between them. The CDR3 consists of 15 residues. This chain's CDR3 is CASSLSWDINQPQHF. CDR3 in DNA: TGTGCCAGCAGCCTCTCGTGGGACATTAATCAGCCCCAGCATTTT.

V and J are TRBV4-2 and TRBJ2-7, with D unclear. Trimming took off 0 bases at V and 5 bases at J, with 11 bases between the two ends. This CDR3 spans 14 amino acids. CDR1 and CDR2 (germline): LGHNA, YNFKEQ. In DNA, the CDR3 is TGTGCCAGCAGCCAAGATCGAACCCCCCACGAGCAGTACTTC. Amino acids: CASSQDRTPHEQYF.